These 5 T cell receptor beta chains were sequenced from one sample in a study of T-cell memory formation after mild COVID-19. One entry per CDR3 protein results from TCRdb running MiXCR on the 5' RACE reads. The sample shows about 350,000 distinct CDR3 sequences, 28% of them seen only once. The sequencing sample was made of PBMCs or a T cell subset sorted from them (not recorded which). These TCRs come from an adult woman who had mild COVID-19 (a few samples of this study predate the infection). Cell type and time point are not known.

In this sample, this clonotype turned up a few times. The CDR3 is CASSFIGGGTDTQYF. CDR3 bases: TGTGCCAGCAGTTTCATCGGGGGAGGCACAGATACGCAGTATTTT. The chain couples TRBV12-3 or TRBV12-4 to TRBJ2-3; D might be TRBD2 (6 bases). The germline V and J ends were trimmed by 3 bases and 1 base, with 11 bases remaining between them. The length of the CDR3 is 15 residues.

The chain has TRBV12-3 or TRBV12-4 and TRBJ1-4; a possible D gene is TRBD1 (5 bases). V dropped 3 bases and J dropped 2 bases, with 7 bases sitting between them. The CDR3 runs 14 residues. The DNA of the CDR3 is TGTGCCAGCAGTTTCAGGGACACTAATGAAAAACTGTTTTTT. It translates to CASSFRDTNEKLFF.

The chain uses TRBV9 and TRBJ2-1, with 9 bases matching TRBD2. Germline V lookup: CDR1 SGDLS, CDR2 YYNGEE. J was trimmed by 8 bases and V by 4 bases; bases with no gene match: 16. The CDR3 spans 17 residues. As DNA, the CDR3 is TGTGCCAGCAGCTCCGAAGATCTTAGCGGGAGTGGGCATGAGCAGTTCTTC. This encodes CASSSEDLSGSGHEQFF. The entire variable domain, with the rest obtained from reference TRBV9 and TRBJ2-1, is as follows: DSGVTQTPKHLITATGQRVTLRCSPRSGDLSVYWYQQSLDQGLQFLIQYYNGEERAKGNILERFSAQQFPDLHSELNLSSLELGDSALYFCASSSEDLSGSGHEQFFGPGTRLTVL.

This clonotype was observed a few times. This sequence joins TRBV6-5 and TRBJ1-1; D is perhaps TRBD1 (6 bases). Trimming removed 0 bases from V and 10 bases from J, with 15 bases in between. CDR1 is MNHEY, CDR2 SVGAGI, per germline. The CDR3 is made up of 14 amino acids. CDR3 protein: CASSYSSRGLGAFF. CDR3 nucleotide sequence: TGTGCCAGCAGTTACTCTTCGCGGGGGCTTGGAGCTTTCTTT.

This clonotype came up a few times. This chain connects TRBV6-5 to TRBJ1-4, with a tentative D call TRBD1 (6 bases). The ends were cut back, 8 bases at V and 8 bases at J, with 9 bases in the middle. CDR1 and CDR2 from the germline V gene are MNHEY and SVGAGI. This CDR3 has 11 residues. DNA for the CDR3: TGTGCCAGCGGAGGGGGGGAAAAACTGTTTTTT. Protein sequence: CASGGGEKLFF.